This entry lists 32 T cell receptor beta chains sequenced from one sample in a study of cytomegalovirus exposure and HLA in healthy donors. With 60 Vbeta and 13 Jbeta primers, the PCR was carried out. Sequenced by immunoSEQ multiplex PCR; TCRdb stores in-frame clones only, minus some. The table includes 85,000 to 95,000 clones, about 68% detected once. Sequencing was carried out using PBMCs. The receptors originated from a man younger than 40 in good health and CMV-seropositive.

This chain links TRBV2 with TRBJ2-7; D may be TRBD1 (7 bases). The V end lost 5 bases, the J end lost 4 bases, and 21 bases lay between the germline ends. Germline values: CDR1 SNHLY, CDR2 FYNNEI. This CDR3 has 16 amino acids. CDR3 region: CASSHPTGDFRYEQYF. Here the CDR3 DNA reads TGTGCCAGCAGTCATCCTACAGGGGACTTTCGATACGAGCAGTACTTC. The variable domain in full, with the rest retrieved from reference TRBV2 and TRBJ2-7, is EPEVTQTPSHQVTQMGQEVILRCVPISNHLYFYWYRQILGQKVEFLVSFYNNEISEKSEIFDDQFSVERPDGSNFTLKIRSTKLEDSAMYFCASSHPTGDFRYEQYFGPGTRLTVT.

This clone was recorded a few times. This sequence joins TRBV13 and TRBJ1-5; D is ambiguous. V lost 0 bases and J lost 7, with 10 bases in between. From germline, CDR1 is PRHDT and CDR2 FYEKMQ (reference sequence). This CDR3 is 14 amino acids long. The CDR3 loop reads CASSLGGDGQPQHF. The CDR3 bases are TGTGCCAGCAGCTTAGGAGGCGACGGGCAGCCCCAGCATTTT.

This clone showed up just once. This chain uses TRBV7-2 with TRBJ1-1; unclear D gene. CDR1 is SGHTA, CDR2 FQGNSA, per germline. Deletions cut 8 bases from V and 0 bases from J, with 13 bases between. This CDR3 has 14 amino acids. CDR3 nucleotides: TGTGCCAGCTCCAGGCAAACCATGAACACTGAAGCTTTCTTT. Translating it yields CASSRQTMNTEAFF.

The chain has TRBV6-4 and TRBJ2-1; D remains ambiguous. CDR3 length equals 11 residues. V shed 5 bases and J shed 7 bases, with 6 bases lying between them. Germline CDR1 MRHNA, CDR2 SNTAGT. The CDR3: CASSSSNEQFF. CDR3 sequence (DNA): TGTGCCAGCAGTAGCTCTAATGAGCAGTTCTTC.

V is TRBV7-8 and J is TRBJ1-6; TRBD1 matches at 7 bases. CDR1 SGHVS and CDR2 FQNEAQ come from the germline V gene. The CDR3 extends over 16 amino acids. The V segment lost 5 bases and the J segment 0 bases; nucleotides outside the gene matches: 4. CDR3 protein: CASSARGISYNSPLHF. The CDR3 bases are TGTGCCAGCAGCGCCAGGGGGATCTCCTATAATTCACCCCTCCACTTT.

V usage is TRBV6-5 and J usage is TRBJ1-1, with 8 bases aligning to TRBD1. V lost 5 bases and J lost 4; bases outside the gene matches: 3. Per germline, CDR1 MNHEY and CDR2 SVGAGI. This CDR3 region has 13 residues. The CDR3 spells CASSHRGTTEAFF. The CDR3 DNA sequence: TGTGCCAGCAGTCACAGGGGGACCACTGAAGCTTTCTTT.

This chain uses TRBV5-1 with TRBJ2-4; 11 bases agree with TRBD1. The CDR3 runs to 15 residues. Per germline, CDR1 SGHRS and CDR2 YFSETQ. J was trimmed by 15 bases and V by 0 bases; bases with no gene match: 11. The CDR3 bases are TGCGCCAGCAGCTTGGGGACAGGGGGCGCACGGGATCGGTACTTC. It codes for CASSLGTGGARDRYF. Supplemented by reference TRBV5-1 and TRBJ2-4, the full variable domain reads KAGVTQTPRYLIKTRGQQVTLSCSPISGHRSVSWYQQTPGQGLQFLFEYFSETQRNKGNFPGRFSGRQFSNSRSEMNVSTLELGDSALYLCASSLGTGGARDRYFGAGTRLSVL.

CDR3: CASSASAPVLSSYNEQFF. The CDR3 nucleotides are TGTGCCAGCAGCGCATCCGCCCCGGTCCTTAGCTCCTACAATGAGCAGTTCTTC. V is TRBV7-2 and J is TRBJ2-1; D unclear. Trimming left V 5 bases short and J 0 bases short, with 20 bases between. The CDR3 runs 18 residues. CDR1 and CDR2 (germline): SGHTA, FQGNSA.

The J gene is TRBJ1-2, the V gene TRBV11-2; 7 bases agree with TRBD1. Per the germline V gene, CDR1 is SGHAT and CDR2 is FQNNGV. The CDR3 spans 14 residues. Germline trimming cut 2 bases from V and 6 bases from J; bases unmatched to any gene: 6. The chain's CDR3 is CASSLSWQGDGYTF. As DNA, the CDR3 is TGTGCCAGCAGCTTATCGTGGCAGGGGGATGGCTACACCTTC.

This clone is a singleton in its sample. This chain uses TRBV19 with TRBJ2-7; D not resolved. Between the trimmed V and J ends, which lost 4 bases and 4 bases, there was a span of 5 bases. The germline CDR1 and CDR2 sequences are LNHDA and SQIVND (reference sequence). The CDR3 is 11 residues long. CDR3 coding DNA: TGTGCCAGTAGTAGTAATTACGAGCAGTACTTC. It codes for CASSSNYEQYF.

The CDR3 bases are TGCGCCAGCAGCCAATACACAGGCTCCTACGAGCAGTACTTC. This encodes CASSQYTGSYEQYF. This chain joins TRBV4-1 and TRBJ2-7; possibly TRBD1 for D (5 bases). Germline V gene lookup returns CDR1 MGHRA and CDR2 YSYEKL. The CDR3 runs 14 residues. V dropped 2 bases and J dropped 0 bases, with 8 bases sitting between them.

CDR3: CASSVKGSGGARETQYF. In DNA form, the CDR3 reads TGTGCCAGCAGCGTGAAAGGGTCCGGGGGGGCCCGGGAGACCCAGTACTTC. The genes are TRBV9 and TRBJ2-5; 8 bases match TRBD2. CDR1 is SGDLS and CDR2 is YYNGEE in the germline V gene. The CDR3 is made up of 17 amino acids. Unmatched junction bases numbered 14, after V lost 2 bases and J lost 5 bases.

The rearrangement joins TRBV30 to TRBJ2-5; D is unclear. CDR1 is GTSNPN and CDR2 is SVGIG in the germline V gene (reference sequence). The CDR3 is 12 residues long. V gave up 0 bases and J gave up 1 base, with 3 bases separating them. The CDR3 nucleotides are TGTGCCTGGAGTGTCCGCCAAGAGACCCAGTACTTC. Its protein is CAWSVRQETQYF.

This clone occurred a few times. The J gene is TRBJ2-7, the V gene TRBV4-1, with D possibly being TRBD1 (8 bases). The V end lost 6 bases, the J end lost 2 bases, and 17 bases lay between the germline ends. There are 15 residues in the CDR3. In germline, CDR1 is MGHRA, CDR2 YSYEKL. The CDR3 DNA sequence: TGCGCCAGCAGTCTGAGCGGGACAGGAGCCTACGAGCAGTACTTC. Its protein is CASSLSGTGAYEQYF.

The chain links TRBV19 to TRBJ1-2; tentatively, D is TRBD1 (6 bases). Germline lookup yields CDR1 LNHDA and CDR2 SQIVND (reference sequence). The CDR3 has 13 residues. V lost 3 bases to trimming and J lost 7 bases, with 12 bases between them. CDR3: CASSMITGSGYTF. CDR3 DNA sequence: TGTGCCAGTAGTATGATAACAGGGAGTGGCTACACCTTC.

The chain has TRBV19 and TRBJ2-1; 8 positions agree with TRBD1. CDR1 is LNHDA, CDR2 SQIVND, per germline (reference sequence). With V trimmed by 4 bases and J by 3 bases, 8 bases remained unmatched. The CDR3 has 16 amino acids. CDR3 sequence (DNA): TGTGCCAGTAGTACACCCGGACAGGGACACTACAATGAGCAGTTCTTC. It translates to CASSTPGQGHYNEQFF.

The gene calls are TRBV6-1 and TRBJ2-7, with D maybe TRBD2 (7 bases). Deletions cut 11 bases from V and 3 bases from J, with 17 bases between. The CDR3 covers 13 residues. Germline values: CDR1 MNHNS, CDR2 SASEGT. CDR3 nucleotides: TGTGCCCTCGGGGGAGGGGGGATCTACGAGCAGTACTTC. This encodes CALGGGGIYEQYF.

CDR3 DNA: TGTGCCAGCCCTAGAGGGAGAATAGCGGTATACAATGAGCAGTTCTTC. This translates into CASPRGRIAVYNEQFF. The chain is built from TRBV5-8 and TRBJ2-1; a possible D gene is TRBD2 (6 bases). Germline-derived CDR1 and CDR2 are SGHTS and YDEGEE. V lost 7 bases to trimming and J lost 4 bases, with 21 bases between them. This CDR3 comprises 16 residues. Full variable domain (outside the CDR3, taken from reference TRBV5-8 and TRBJ2-1): EAGVTQSPTHLIKTRGQQATLRCSPISGHTSVYWYQQALGLGLQFLLWYDEGEERNRGNFPPRFSGRQFPNYSSELNVNALELEDSALYLCASPRGRIAVYNEQFFGPGTRLTVL.

This clone was counted only a few times. The chain links TRBV7-2 to TRBJ1-4; D remains ambiguous. Trimming stripped 0 bases from V and 13 bases from J, with 12 bases between. The CDR3 length is 13 residues. The germline gives CDR1 SGHTA, CDR2 FQGNSA. The CDR3 protein is CASSLARLGTLFF. The CDR3 nucleotides are TGTGCCAGCAGCTTAGCAAGACTTGGTACACTGTTTTTT.

The chain is built from TRBV6-1 and TRBJ2-5; tentative D call: TRBD1 (5 bases). The CDR3 sequence is 13 residues long. Germline V CDR1 and CDR2: MNHNS, SASEGT. Trimming took 3 bases from V and 0 from J, leaving 5 bases between them. In DNA form, the CDR3 reads TGTGCCAGCAGTGACAGGGACCAAGAGACCCAGTACTTC. It translates to CASSDRDQETQYF.

This clone was observed a few times. This rearrangement joins TRBV5-1 to TRBJ2-1; 8 bases are a match to TRBD1. The germline CDR1 and CDR2 sequences are SGHRS and YFSETQ. V dropped 2 bases and J dropped 9; count of bases not matched to a gene: 7. CDR3 size: 14 residues. This chain's CDR3 is CASSFGQGEGEQFF. The CDR3 DNA is TGCGCCAGCAGCTTTGGACAGGGTGAAGGTGAGCAGTTCTTC.

This sequence joins TRBV27 and TRBJ1-1, with TRBD1 identical over 7 bases. V lost 8 bases and J lost 4; bases outside the gene matches: 7. The CDR3 runs 13 residues. Germline V gene lookup returns CDR1 MNHEY and CDR2 SMNVEV (reference sequence). CDR3 protein: CASLRGRGTEAFF. The CDR3 DNA reads as TGTGCCAGCCTAAGGGGGCGAGGCACTGAAGCTTTCTTT.

The V and J genes are TRBV7-9 and TRBJ2-5; 10 nucleotides agree with TRBD2. Germline V lookup: CDR1 SEHNR, CDR2 FQNEAQ (reference sequence). This CDR3 has 15 amino acids. Germline trimming cut 4 bases from V and 4 bases from J; bases unmatched to any gene: 6. CDR3 in DNA: TGTGCCAGCAGCTGGGAGCGGGGGGGCCTAGAGACCCAGTACTTC. It codes for CASSWERGGLETQYF.

The J gene is TRBJ2-3, the V gene TRBV6-5, with TRBD1 matching over 9 bases. The CDR3 runs 13 residues. Germline V gene lookup returns CDR1 MNHEY and CDR2 SVGAGI. Germline trimming cut 11 bases from V and 4 bases from J; bases unmatched to any gene: 7. The CDR3: CACTGGAADTQYF. The CDR3 DNA is TGTGCCTGCACAGGGGGCGCAGCAGATACGCAGTATTTT.

The rearrangement links TRBV19 to TRBJ1-1, with D possibly being TRBD1 (6 bases). There are 13 residues in the CDR3. V shed 7 bases and J shed 4 bases, with 13 bases lying between them. The V gene's germline CDR1 is LNHDA and CDR2 SQIVND (reference sequence). CDR3 in amino acids: CASNQGTGTEAFF. Here the CDR3 DNA reads TGTGCCAGTAACCAGGGGACGGGCACTGAAGCTTTCTTT.

The rearrangement links TRBV6-6 to TRBJ1-5; D possibly corresponds to TRBD1 (6 bases). This CDR3 has 11 amino acids. The V gene's germline CDR1 is MNHNY and CDR2 SVGAGI (reference sequence). CDR3 nucleotides: TGTGTCTCAGGGGGCAATCAGCCCCAGCATTTT. Translation: CVSGGNQPQHF.

The sample holds a few counts of this clone. The chain has TRBV30 and TRBJ1-1; D call uncertain. The CDR3 has 11 residues. CDR1 GTSNPN and CDR2 SVGIG come from the germline V gene (reference sequence). Trimming removed 4 bases at V and 11 bases at J, with 14 bases between. DNA of the CDR3: TGTGCCTGGAATAAGGACTCGCGGGCTTTCTTT. It yields the protein CAWNKDSRAFF.

Only a few counts were recorded for this clone. The V and J genes are TRBV6-6 and TRBJ1-5; 7 bases match TRBD1. V shed 8 bases and J 4 bases; nucleotides not matched to a gene: 8. The CDR3 is 14 residues long. In germline, CDR1 is MNHNY, CDR2 SVGAGI (reference sequence). DNA for the CDR3: TGTGCCAGCTTGCGACAGGGAGGTAATCAGCCCCAGCATTTT. It encodes CASLRQGGNQPQHF.

The chain is built from TRBV29-1 and TRBJ2-1; 7 positions match TRBD2. This CDR3 is built from 13 residues. Germline V gene lookup returns CDR1 SQVTM and CDR2 ANQGSEA. With 8 bases clipped from V and 4 bases from J, the junction kept 8 bases outside the gene matches. For the CDR3, the DNA is TGCAGCTTCCGGCCAGCGGGGTACAATGAGCAGTTCTTC. Its protein is CSFRPAGYNEQFF.

This rearrangement joins TRBV5-6 to TRBJ2-2; 11 bases are a match to TRBD2. This CDR3 is built from 17 residues. With 4 bases clipped from V and 4 bases from J, the junction kept 9 bases outside the gene matches. Germline V gene lookup returns CDR1 SGHDT and CDR2 YYEEEE. The CDR3 is CASSLRPGLAATGELFF. In nucleotides, the CDR3 is TGTGCCAGCAGCCTCCGTCCGGGACTAGCGGCCACCGGGGAGCTGTTTTTT. The variable domain in full, completed from reference TRBV5-6 and TRBJ2-2, reads DAGVTQSPTHLIKTRGQQVTLRCSPKSGHDTVSWYQQALGQGPQFIFQYYEEEERQRGNFPDRFSGHQFPNYSSELNVNALLLGDSALYLCASSLRPGLAATGELFFGEGSRLTVL.

The chain has TRBV27 and TRBJ2-3; TRBD1 aligns across 9 bases. Trimming cost V 5 bases and J 1 base; bases outside gene matches: 7. This CDR3 has 16 amino acids. CDR1 and CDR2 from the germline V gene are MNHEY and SMNVEV (reference sequence). For the CDR3, the DNA is TGTGCCAGCAGTCTCGGACAGGGGTTCGGCACAGATACGCAGTATTTT. This sequence encodes CASSLGQGFGTDTQYF.

V gene TRBV7-2 combines with J gene TRBJ2-3; a weak D match, TRBD2 (6 bases). The CDR3 covers 14 residues. V lost 5 bases and J lost 3, with 12 bases in between. Germline lookup yields CDR1 SGHTA and CDR2 FQGNSA. The CDR3 reads CASSPPGLTDTQYF. In nucleotides, the CDR3 is TGTGCCAGCAGCCCCCCGGGACTGACAGATACGCAGTATTTT. Variable domain in full (rest from reference TRBV7-2 and TRBJ2-3): GAGVSQSPSNKVTEKGKDVELRCDPISGHTALYWYRQSLGQGLEFLIYFQGNSAPDKSGLPSDRFSAERTGGSVSTLTIQRTQQEDSAVYLCASSPPGLTDTQYFGPGTRLTVL.